This TCR beta chain was captured by sequencing in a study of OX40 agonist ivuxolimab in advanced cancers. At the level of the study: Patients were dosed with the agonistic anti-OX40 (CD134) antibody ivuxolimab. Dosing consisted of intravenous ivuxolimab at 0.01 to 10 mg/kg every 2 weeks.

Findings of the study overall: Partial responders treated at 0.1-3.0 mg/kg exhibited clonal expansion among the lowest measured.

Points on this clone: Its matching antigen is unknown.

Assay: immunoSEQ multiplex PCR; the TCRdb copy retains only in-frame clones and omits some. This table holds some 50,000 clones, approximately 90% found once. Sequencing was performed on CD4+ or CD8+ T cells sorted from blood, taken in a trial of the OX40 agonist ivuxolimab. This TCR was sampled from an adult with an advanced solid tumor such as melanoma, head and neck, liver or kidney cancer.

The CDR3 coding sequence is TGTGCCAGCAGGGTGACATCCATTCCAGGCTACACCTTC. Its protein is CASRVTSIPGYTF. The genes are TRBV28 and TRBJ1-2; D is undetermined. Looked up from germline, CDR1 is MDHEN and CDR2 is SYDVKM. The CDR3 spans 13 residues. The V end lost 6 bases, the J end lost 8 bases, and 16 bases lay between the germline ends.